The next 28 T cell receptor beta chains were all read from a single sample in a study of identical twins. Using its own MiXCR run on the 5' RACE reads, TCRdb lists one record per CDR3 protein. The sample lists about 700,000 distinct CDR3 sequences; approximately 6.1% were seen once. Specimen: naive T cells sorted from blood. All receptors derive from a man in his late teens or twenties in good health.

Many counts were recorded for this clonotype. The V call is TRBV12-3 or TRBV12-4, the J call TRBJ2-7; D is uncertain. CDR3 length: 13 residues. V shed 3 bases and J shed 4 bases, with 10 bases lying between them. The CDR3 region has the DNA TGTGCCAGCAGTTTTGGTCCGGTTTACGAGCAGTACTTC. As protein: CASSFGPVYEQYF.

The V call is TRBV21-1, the J call TRBJ2-7; the table names TRBD2, a call not compared with the DNA. TRBV21-1 is a known pseudogene. The CDR3 is 18 residues long. The chain's CDR3 is CASSKPIERWVGVGEQYV. The CDR3 nucleotides are TGTGCCAGCAGCAAACCAATCGAGCGGTGGGTGGGAGTGGGGGAGCAGTACGTC.

There are a few counts of this clonotype. The CDR3 sequence: CANSRSGTTKTDTQYF. The CDR3 DNA reads as TGTGCCAACTCGAGAAGCGGAACAACGAAAACAGATACGCAGTATTTT. The chain couples TRBV28 to TRBJ2-3; maybe TRBD2 (5 bases). From germline, CDR1 is MDHEN and CDR2 SYDVKM. The CDR3 covers 16 residues. Between the trimmed V and J ends, which lost 10 bases and 3 bases, there was a span of 23 bases.

The V gene is TRBV6-2 or TRBV6-3, the J gene TRBJ1-5; D gene unclear. There are 15 residues in the CDR3. Germline values: CDR1 MNHEY, CDR2 SVGEGT. Trimming stripped 4 bases from V and 2 bases from J, with 12 bases between. The CDR3 loop reads CASSFPWGGNQPQHF. The CDR3 DNA reads TGTGCCAGCAGTTTTCCCTGGGGAGGCAATCAGCCCCAGCATTTT.

This clonotype occurred many times. This chain connects TRBV28 to TRBJ1-2, with D hard to call. This CDR3 contains 13 residues. CDR1 and CDR2 (germline): MDHEN, SYDVKM. V lost 7 bases to trimming and J lost 1 base, with 10 bases between them. The CDR3 DNA reads TGTGCCAGCACGGGCAGGCTTAACTATGGCTACACCTTC. Translation gives CASTGRLNYGYTF.

The chain joins TRBV11-2 to TRBJ2-2; no clear D. Germline lookup yields CDR1 SGHAT and CDR2 FQNNGV. The CDR3 is 15 amino acids. V shed 5 bases and J shed 0 bases, with 10 bases lying between them. CDR3 sequence: CASSKVAANTGELFF. CDR3 nucleotides: TGTGCCAGCAGCAAGGTGGCAGCGAACACCGGGGAGCTGTTTTTT.

The sample holds a few counts of this clonotype. This chain links TRBV4-1 with TRBJ1-1; D gene uncertain. V lost 2 bases and J 1 base, leaving 11 bases between the germline ends. Germline loops: CDR1 MGHRA, CDR2 YSYEKL. The CDR3 is made up of 15 amino acids. Here the CDR3 DNA reads TGCGCCAGCAGCCAAAGGGCCAACAGGAACACTGAAGCTTTCTTT. Amino acid sequence: CASSQRANRNTEAFF.

Only a few counts were recorded for this clonotype. The J gene is TRBJ1-3, the V gene TRBV20-1, with 10 bases that match TRBD1. Trimming cost V 3 bases and J 0 bases; bases outside gene matches: 8. Germline V gene lookup returns CDR1 DFQATT and CDR2 SNEGSKA (reference sequence). The CDR3 contains 17 residues. The CDR3 nucleotides read TGCAGTGCTAGTGACAGGGGGCCGTCAGGCTCTGGAAACACCATATATTTT. This codes for CSASDRGPSGSGNTIYF.

The chain is built from TRBV6-1 and TRBJ1-4, with 9 bases aligning to TRBD1. Germline CDR1 is MNHNS and CDR2 is SASEGT. The V and J ends lost 3 bases and 1 base, in that order; junction bases with no gene match: 6. The CDR3 has 17 amino acids. This chain's CDR3 is CASSDYRGLGTNEKLFF. CDR3 in DNA: TGTGCCAGCAGTGACTACAGGGGGCTGGGAACTAATGAAAAACTGTTTTTT.

This clonotype was observed at least ten times. The chain employs TRBV6-5 and TRBJ1-5; weak D call: TRBD1 (5 bases). V lost 2 bases and J 3 bases, leaving 11 bases between the germline ends. Germline V gene data show CDR1 as MNHEY and CDR2 as SVGAGI. The CDR3 spans 15 residues. The CDR3, as DNA: TGTGCCAGCAGTTACAGGGTCAGGGACAATCAGCCCCAGCATTTT. This codes for CASSYRVRDNQPQHF.

This clonotype has just a few counts. V gene TRBV4-3 combines with J gene TRBJ2-7; TRBD2 matches at 7 bases. V was clipped by 3 bases and J by 5 bases; unmatched bases: 7. CDR1 is LGHNA, CDR2 YSLEER, per germline. CDR3 length: 14 amino acids. The CDR3 coding sequence is TGCGCCAGCAGCCAGATGATGGGGAGGGACGAGCAGTACTTC. This codes for CASSQMMGRDEQYF.

This clonotype was observed many times. The rearrangement links TRBV20-1 to TRBJ1-2; tentatively, D is TRBD1 (5 bases). The V gene lost 6 bases and the J gene lost 4 bases, with 21 bases spanning the gap. The CDR3 sequence is 15 residues long. Germline-derived CDR1 and CDR2 are DFQATT and SNEGSKA (reference sequence). CDR3 residues: CSARGLSRGSYGYTF. As DNA, the CDR3 is TGCAGTGCCCGCGGCCTTTCTAGGGGCTCCTATGGCTACACCTTC.

This clonotype was detected many times. The chain combines TRBV29-1 with TRBJ2-5; D might be TRBD2 (6 bases). CDR3 length: 13 residues. Trimming took 6 bases from V and 3 from J, leaving 14 bases between them. Germline V gene sequence: CDR1 SQVTM, CDR2 ANQGSEA. In nucleotides, the CDR3 is TGCAGCGTCCCTGGGGCGGGAAAAGAGACCCAGTACTTC. Its protein is CSVPGAGKETQYF.

At least ten counts were recorded for this clonotype. The V gene is TRBV29-1, the J gene TRBJ1-5; tentatively, D is TRBD1 (5 bases). Between the trimmed V and J ends, which lost 6 bases and 4 bases, there was a span of 13 bases. The length of the CDR3 is 13 residues. The germline V gene has CDR1 SQVTM and CDR2 ANQGSEA. CDR3: CSVRQSRNQPQHF. The CDR3 DNA is TGCAGCGTCCGACAGAGCCGTAATCAGCCCCAGCATTTT.

This clonotype was observed many times. The CDR3 loop reads CASRGLAGGSSTDTQYF. Here the CDR3 DNA reads TGTGCCAGCAGGGGACTAGCGGGAGGTTCTAGCACAGATACGCAGTATTTT. The V gene is TRBV12-3 or TRBV12-4, the J gene TRBJ2-3; 15 bases line up with TRBD2. V shed 6 bases, J shed 0 bases, and the junction held 4 bases outside the gene matches. The length of the CDR3 is 17 residues.

This sequence joins TRBV6-1 and TRBJ2-3; D possibly corresponds to TRBD1 (5 bases). Trimming shortened V by 4 bases and J by 0 bases, and 11 bases separated the two germline ends. CDR3 length: 15 residues. Germline CDR1 and CDR2: MNHNS and SASEGT. The CDR3 here is CASSGQPSSTDTQYF. In DNA form, the CDR3 reads TGTGCCAGCAGTGGACAGCCCTCTAGCACAGATACGCAGTATTTT.

In regard to this clonotype: A much bigger clone sits one base away, suggesting this may be a read error. Since the CDR3 does not end with the conserved phenylalanine or tryptophan, this likely comes from a read error. CDR3 coding DNA: TGTGCCAGCAGCGTAAATCCGGGAGTAGGGGCCAATGAGCAGTTCCTC. Translating it yields CASSVNPGVGANEQFL. The V gene is TRBV9, the J gene TRBJ2-1, with D possibly TRBD2 on 6 matching bases. This CDR3 has 16 residues. Deletions cut 1 base from V and 6 bases from J, with 17 bases between. Germline V gene sequence: CDR1 SGDLS, CDR2 YYNGEE.

In this sample, this clonotype turned up a few times. The V gene is TRBV29-1, the J gene TRBJ1-2; tentative D call: TRBD1 (5 bases). Germline loops: CDR1 SQVTM, CDR2 ANQGSEA. The CDR3 covers 12 residues. V was pared by 4 bases and J by 6 bases, with 12 bases between. CDR3 DNA sequence: TGCAGCGTTGGGGGGGGTGGGGATGGCTACACCTTC. As protein: CSVGGGGDGYTF.

With regard to this clonotype: A single base separates this from a much larger clone, so it may be a read error. CDR3 in amino acids: CASSLGGFADAQYF. The CDR3 DNA follows: TGTGCCAGCAGCTTAGGCGGATTCGCAGATGCGCAGTATTTT. The J gene is TRBJ2-3, the V gene TRBV7-7; D gene unclear. CDR3 size: 14 residues. In germline, CDR1 is SSHAT, CDR2 FNYEAQ (reference sequence).

For this clonotype: A much bigger clone sits one base away, suggesting this may be a read error. This CDR3 reads CSAEGRGEQGYEQYF. The CDR3 bases are TGCAGCGCCGAAGGTCGGGGAGAACAGGGGTACGAGCAGTACTTC. The rearrangement uses TRBV29-1 and TRBJ2-7; TRBD1 aligns across 7 bases. Germline lookup yields CDR1 SQVTM and CDR2 ANQGSEA. Trimming removed 7 bases from V and 4 bases from J; junction bases left unmatched: 16. The CDR3 is 15 amino acids.

This clonotype appeared many times. This rearrangement joins TRBV12-3 or TRBV12-4 to TRBJ1-1; TRBD1 is a possible D gene (5 bases). CDR3 length: 13 residues. Trimming pared 7 bases from V and 1 base from J, leaving 10 bases between. CDR3 amino acids: CASTHGGNTEAFF. CDR3 DNA sequence: TGTGCCAGCACCCACGGGGGGAACACTGAAGCTTTCTTT.

This clonotype was seen many times. V gene TRBV7-2 combines with J gene TRBJ2-3; D gene uncertain. There are 14 residues in the CDR3. Trimming removed 3 bases at V and 1 base at J, with 8 bases between. CDR1 SGHTA and CDR2 FQGNSA come from the germline V gene. CDR3 nucleotides: TGTGCCAGCAGCTTTGCCCGACGCACAGATACGCAGTATTTT. It codes for CASSFARRTDTQYF. Full variable domain (missing parts from reference TRBV7-2 and TRBJ2-3): GAGVSQSPSNKVTEKGKDVELRCDPISGHTALYWYRQSLGQGLEFLIYFQGNSAPDKSGLPSDRFSAERTGGSVSTLTIQRTQQEDSAVYLCASSFARRTDTQYFGPGTRLTVL.

This clonotype appeared many times. The rearrangement links TRBV20-1 to TRBJ2-7; 9 bases align to TRBD2. V lost 3 bases and J lost 0; bases outside the gene matches: 3. In germline, CDR1 is DFQATT, CDR2 SNEGSKA (reference sequence). The CDR3 is 14 residues long. As DNA, the CDR3 is TGCAGTGCTAGCTCTAGCGGGAACTCCTACGAGCAGTACTTC. Protein product: CSASSSGNSYEQYF.

V gene TRBV18 combines with J gene TRBJ2-7, with 9 bases that match TRBD2. The CDR3 contains 16 residues. Germline V CDR1 and CDR2: KGHSH, LQKENI. Germline trimming cut 3 bases from V and 6 bases from J; bases unmatched to any gene: 12. CDR3 in DNA: TGTGCCAGCTCACCCGAGTTTGCGGGAGGGCCAAGCGAGCAGTACGTC. The encoded protein is CASSPEFAGGPSEQYV.

The genes are TRBV30 and TRBJ1-5; 9 bases line up with TRBD1. Germline assignment: CDR1 GTSNPN and CDR2 SVGIG (reference sequence). The CDR3 covers 14 residues. Germline trimming cut 0 bases from V and 7 bases from J; bases unmatched to any gene: 4. CDR3 region: CAWSVQGAKQPQHF. CDR3 DNA: TGTGCCTGGAGTGTACAGGGGGCGAAACAGCCCCAGCATTTT.

The chain couples TRBV23-1 to TRBJ1-5; D gene unclear. TRBV23-1 is given ORF status, its function remaining uncertain. Trimming took off 4 bases at V and 9 bases at J, with 13 bases between the two ends. The CDR3 length is 13 residues. CDR3 nucleotide sequence: TGCGCCAGCAGTCGAGTCCTCCCCCGGCCCCAGCATTTT. Translated, it gives CASSRVLPRPQHF.

This clonotype occurred a few times. The CDR3 nucleotides read TGTGCCAGCGGGTGGGGCACTGAAGCTTTCTTT. Its protein product is CASGWGTEAFF. The chain links TRBV25-1 to TRBJ1-1; D gene uncertain. V lost 8 bases and J 4 bases, leaving 8 bases between the germline ends. This CDR3 spans 11 amino acids. Germline V CDR1 and CDR2: MGHDK, SYGVNS.

The J gene is TRBJ2-5, the V gene TRBV6-5; 12 bases are a match to TRBD1. Germline V gives CDR1 MNHEY, CDR2 SVGAGI. V trimming: 2 bases; J trimming: 0 bases; junction bases outside the gene matches: 7. This CDR3 is built from 18 residues. The CDR3 nucleotides are TGTGCCAGCAGTTACCCGCCCGGGACAGGGGGCGACCAAGAGACCCAGTACTTC. Its protein is CASSYPPGTGGDQETQYF.